The text below deals with one T cell receptor (beta chain). Libraries were prepared by immunoSEQ multiplex PCR; TCRdb keeps only in-frame clonotypes and omits some of them. The table shows about 120,000 clones, with around nine tenths occurring only once. CDR1 and CDR2 (germline): SGHDT, YYEEEE. Trimming took 4 bases from V and 1 from J, leaving 15 bases between them. This CDR3 contains 17 residues. The data belong to a study of T cell changes during pregnancy in multiple sclerosis. This TCR was sampled from a female donor with multiple sclerosis, enrolled in a pregnancy study. The sample was peripheral blood, taken in the third trimester of pregnancy. This chain uses TRBV5-6 with TRBJ2-6, with D tentatively TRBD2 (6 bases). The CDR3 is CASSPPAGSSGANVLTF. The CDR3 DNA reads TGTGCCAGCAGCCCCCCCGCGGGGTCGTCTGGGGCCAACGTCCTGACTTTC.